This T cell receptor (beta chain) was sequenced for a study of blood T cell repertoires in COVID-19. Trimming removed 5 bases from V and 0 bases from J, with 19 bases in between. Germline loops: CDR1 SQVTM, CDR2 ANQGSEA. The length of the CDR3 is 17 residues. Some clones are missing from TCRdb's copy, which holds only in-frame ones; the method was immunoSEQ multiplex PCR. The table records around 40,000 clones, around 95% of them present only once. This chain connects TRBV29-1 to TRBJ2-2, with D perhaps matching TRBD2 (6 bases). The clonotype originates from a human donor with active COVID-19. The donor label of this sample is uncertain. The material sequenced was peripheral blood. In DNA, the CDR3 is TGCAGCGTTCGGTCTAGCGCCCTACCATCGAACACCGGGGAGCTGTTTTTT. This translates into CSVRSSALPSNTGELFF.